This is a list of T cell receptor beta chains from one sample in a study of shared clonotypes between healthy human individuals. Produced via immunoSEQ multiplex PCR; TCRdb's table is partial and in-frame only. Found here are over 2,000,000 clones, roughly 93% of them singletons; the top ten hold around 1.7%. Source material: naive CD8+ T cells from PBMCs. These receptors all come from a young man in good health. Some clones in this sample may be carry-over from other donors' samples. The CDR3 runs from the conserved cysteine through the conserved F or W. The D gene is left open where the match is weak. The size field is filled for only some rows; it gives once, few, many or a size class.

D	size	V	J	DNA	CDR3
-	-	TRBV9	TRBJ2-5	TGTGCCAGCAGCGCCCTGGGGGCGTGGGAGACCCAGTACTTC	CASSALGAWETQYF
-	-	TRBV18	TRBJ2-3	TGTGCCAGCTCACCAGAGAGGACAGATACGCAGTATTTT	CASSPERTDTQYF
-	-	TRBV7-9	TRBJ2-7	TGTGCCAGCAGCCAACCCGGAGGGTACTACGAGCAGTACTTC	CASSQPGGYYEQYF
-	-	TRBV5-3	TRBJ1-5	TGTGCCAGAAGCTGCACGCCCCCGGGAGACCCAAATTACAATCAGCCCCAGCATTTT	CARSCTPPGDPNYNQPQHF
-	-	TRBV7-3	TRBJ2-1	TGTGCCAGCAGCCTCCGTCGCGGATACAATGAGCAGTTCTTC	CASSLRRGYNEQFF
-	-	TRBV30	TRBJ2-7	TGTGCCTGGAGTGTCCCGCCGAGAAGGACGGGTACCTACGAGCAGTACTTC	CAWSVPPRRTGTYEQYF
-	-	TRBV10-3	TRBJ1-2	TGTGCCATCAGTGAGTCCCGCATGGATGGCTACACCTTC	CAISESRMDGYTF
TRBD1	-	TRBV7-3	TRBJ1-2	TGTGCCAGCAGCCCGAGACCGGGACAGAACTATGGCTACACCTTC	CASSPRPGQNYGYTF
-	-	TRBV27	TRBJ1-2	TGTGCCAGCAGTTTATCAAGGCAGTTGGGCTACACCTTC	CASSLSRQLGYTF
-	-	TRBV27	TRBJ1-5	TGTGCCAGCAGTCTCGAAGGGAGCAATCAGCCCCAGCATTTT	CASSLEGSNQPQHF
TRBD1	-	TRBV14	TRBJ2-1	TGTGCCAGCAGCCAGGGACAGGGGAATGAGCAGTTCTTC	CASSQGQGNEQFF
-	-	TRBV7-9	TRBJ2-1	TGTGCCCTCGGGGTCCCTTACAATGAGCAGTTCTTC	CALGVPYNEQFF
-	-	TRBV11-1	TRBJ2-7	TGTGCCAGCAGCTTAGATGAGACAGGAGCCTACGAGCAGTACTTC	CASSLDETGAYEQYF
TRBD1	-	TRBV19	TRBJ2-2	TGTGCCAGTAGTATAAATGCCGGCAGGGGGATTCTCGGGGAGCTGTTTTTT	CASSINAGRGILGELFF
-	-	TRBV12-2	TRBJ1-4	TGTGCAAGTCGCTTAGCGGAACACAGCCCTAATGAAAAACTGTTTTTT	CASRLAEHSPNEKLFF
-	-	TRBV9	TRBJ2-7	TGTGCCAGCAGCGTTCGGGACTTCGCTGAAGAGCAGTACTTC	CASSVRDFAEEQYF
TRBD1	-	TRBV10-3	TRBJ2-7	TGTGCCATCAGTGAGGCAGGGGGCTACGGCGAGCAGTACTTC	CAISEAGGYGEQYF
-	-	TRBV15	TRBJ1-2	TGTGCCACCAGCAGAGTTCGGACAGCCTATGGCTACACCTTC	CATSRVRTAYGYTF
TRBD2	-	TRBV19	TRBJ2-7	TGTGCCAGTAGAACCTCCGGGACTACTTCCTACGAGCAGTACTTC	CASRTSGTTSYEQYF
TRBD1	-	TRBV10-3	TRBJ1-2	TGTGCCATCAGTGAGTCGGGACAGGGGAACTATGGCTACACCTTC	CAISESGQGNYGYTF
TRBD2	-	TRBV11-2	TRBJ2-1	TGTGCCAGCAGCTTAGGGGCTAGCGGCCACAATGAGCAGTTCTTC	CASSLGASGHNEQFF
-	-	TRBV6-1	TRBJ2-1	TGTGCCAGCGCCCAACAGGGTTCCTACAATGAGCAGTTCTTC	CASAQQGSYNEQFF
-	-	TRBV7-9	TRBJ2-7	TGTGCCAGCAGCTTAGGGGATCGGGGGACAGCCACCTACGAGCAGTACTTC	CASSLGDRGTATYEQYF
-	-	TRBV2	TRBJ2-7	TGTGCCAGCACCCTGGGGCACGTAAACTACGAGCAGTACTTC	CASTLGHVNYEQYF
-	-	TRBV6-6	TRBJ1-5	TGTGCCAGCAGTTATGCAGGGAATCAGCCCCAGCATTTT	CASSYAGNQPQHF
TRBD2	-	TRBV4-3	TRBJ2-3	TGCGCCAGCAGCCTAGCGGGAGAGATGGATACGCAGTATTTT	CASSLAGEMDTQYF
TRBD1	once	TRBV2	TRBJ1-2	TGTGCCAGCAGTGCCAAACTGACAGGGAGCCTCGACATCGGTGGCTACACCTTC	CASSAKLTGSLDIGGYTF
-	-	TRBV6-5	TRBJ1-5	TGTGCCAGCAAATCGACTGAGAACAATCAGCCCCAGCATTTT	CASKSTENNQPQHF
TRBD1	few	TRBV19	TRBJ1-2	TGTGCCAGTAGAAGGGACAGGGACGATAGGGGAGGCTACACCTTC	CASRRDRDDRGGYTF
-	-	TRBV9	TRBJ2-7	TGTGCCAGCAGCGTGGGGACGGGATCCTCCTACGAGCAGTACTTC	CASSVGTGSSYEQYF
-	-	TRBV11-1	TRBJ2-7	TGTGCCAGCAGCTTAAAGGTAACCTACGAGCAGTACTTC	CASSLKVTYEQYF
-	-	TRBV7-9	TRBJ1-5	TGTGCCAGCAGCTTATCCGCAGGGAATCAGCCCCAGCATTTT	CASSLSAGNQPQHF
TRBD2	-	TRBV7-9	TRBJ2-7	TGTGCCAGCAGCCCCACTAGCGGGACTGCTCAAAAGTACTTC	CASSPTSGTAQKYF
TRBD1	-	TRBV27	TRBJ1-2	TGTGCCAGCAGAGAACAGGGGAAAGATGGCTACACCTTC	CASREQGKDGYTF
TRBD1	-	TRBV7-8	TRBJ1-4	TGTGCCAGCAGCCAACCGACAGGGTGGGACGAAAAACTGTTTTTT	CASSQPTGWDEKLFF
-	-	TRBV2	TRBJ2-3	TGTGCCAGCCCTCACGGGGTTAGAACAGATACGCAGTATTTT	CASPHGVRTDTQYF
TRBD1	-	TRBV6-6	TRBJ2-1	TGTGCCAGCGGACAGGGGGCTTTCAATGAGCAGTTCTTC	CASGQGAFNEQFF
-	-	TRBV25-1	TRBJ2-7	TGTGCCAGCAGTGAAGGGCAGGGGCTCTACGAGCAGTACTTC	CASSEGQGLYEQYF
-	few	TRBV28	TRBJ1-2	TGTGCCAGCAGGCCGGACCGGCCGTATGGCTACACCTTC	CASRPDRPYGYTF
-	-	TRBV11-1	TRBJ2-3	TGTGCCAGCAGCGCGGGCACTGGGAGAGGGGCAGATACGCAGTATTTT	CASSAGTGRGADTQYF
TRBD1	-	TRBV23-1	TRBJ2-7	TGCGCCAGCAGTCCCCCCGGGGGACAGGGCCTATTC	CASSPPGGQGLF